What follows are 2 T cell receptor beta chains derived from one specimen sequenced in a study of technical replicates of blood from several donors. Produced via immunoSEQ multiplex PCR; TCRdb's table is partial and in-frame only. The sample carries approximately 75,000 clones, around 90% recorded once. Input material: T cells isolated from PBMCs. Every receptor here comes from a human donor in good health.

V and J are TRBV6-5 and TRBJ2-5, with 7 bases identical to TRBD1. CDR3 length equals 14 residues. The junction had 7 bases not matched to a gene; V was cut back by 8 bases and J by 1 base. Germline loops: CDR1 MNHEY, CDR2 SVGAGI. DNA for the CDR3: TGTGCCAGCTCGAGGGGACAGCCCCAAGAGACCCAGTACTTC. As protein: CASSRGQPQETQYF.

This chain uses TRBV10-1 with TRBJ1-4, with D unresolved. Germline values: CDR1 WNHNN, CDR2 SYGVQD (reference sequence). V lost 3 bases, J lost 8 bases, and 13 bases lay in between. The CDR3 spans 14 residues. CDR3 coding DNA: TGCGCCAGCAGTGAATCGAGGGCTAGGGAAAAACTGTTTTTT. As protein: CASSESRAREKLFF.